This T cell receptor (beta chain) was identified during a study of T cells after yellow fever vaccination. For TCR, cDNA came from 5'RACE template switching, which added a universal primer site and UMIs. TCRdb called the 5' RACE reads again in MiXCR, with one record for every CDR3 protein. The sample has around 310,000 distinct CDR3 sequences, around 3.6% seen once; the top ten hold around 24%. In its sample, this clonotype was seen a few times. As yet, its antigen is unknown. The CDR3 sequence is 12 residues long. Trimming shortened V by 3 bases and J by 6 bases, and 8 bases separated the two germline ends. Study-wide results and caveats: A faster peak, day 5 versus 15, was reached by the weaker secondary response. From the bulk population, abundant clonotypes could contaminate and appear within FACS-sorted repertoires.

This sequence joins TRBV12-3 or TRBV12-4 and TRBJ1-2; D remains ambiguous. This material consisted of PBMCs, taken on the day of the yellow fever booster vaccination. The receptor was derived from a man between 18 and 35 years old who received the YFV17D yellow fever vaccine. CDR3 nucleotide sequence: TGTGCCAGCAGTTTTCTGACGCATGGCTACACCTTC. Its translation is CASSFLTHGYTF.